The rows below give T cell receptor beta chains drawn from one sample of a study of Ad26.COV2.S vaccination and SARS-CoV-2 variants. The repertoire was sequenced with immunoSEQ multiplex PCR; TCRdb's copy has only in-frame clones and lacks some. The repertoire holds hundreds of thousands of clones, 88% seen once, with around 6.6% in the top ten. Material: peripheral blood, obtained in a trial of Ad26.COV2.S vaccine versus placebo. Receptors were obtained from a person between 18 and 65 years old who received the Ad26.COV2.S COVID-19 vaccine or a placebo. CDR3s include the opening cysteine and the closing phenylalanine or tryptophan. Fields, in order: D gene, V gene, J gene, CDR3 DNA, CDR3 protein. The D gene is left open where the match is weak.

D: -
V: TRBV2
J: TRBJ2-2
DNA: TGTGCCAGCAGTGTTTATGAGGGGTCCAGTGGCGGGGAGCTGTTTTTT
CDR3: CASSVYEGSSGGELFF

D: -
V: TRBV9
J: TRBJ2-1
DNA: TGTGCCAGCAGCGTTGCGGGACAGAAGTTAGATGAGCAGTTCTTC
CDR3: CASSVAGQKLDEQFF

D: -
V: TRBV28
J: TRBJ1-2
DNA: TGTGCCAGCAGCCCGGCCGCCGGGGTCAATGGCTACACCTTC
CDR3: CASSPAAGVNGYTF

D: -
V: TRBV6-2/TRBV6-3
J: TRBJ2-7
DNA: TGTGCCAGCAGTTACTCCGGGTCCTTGGGGTACGAGCAGTACTTC
CDR3: CASSYSGSLGYEQYF

D: TRBD1
V: TRBV5-1
J: TRBJ1-5
DNA: TGCGCCAGCAGCTTACAGGGGGCTGAGCAGCCCCAGCATTTT
CDR3: CASSLQGAEQPQHF

D: -
V: TRBV19
J: TRBJ1-1
DNA: TGTGCCAGTAGTATACAAGTGAGGGGTAACACTGAAGCTTTCTTT
CDR3: CASSIQVRGNTEAFF

D: TRBD2
V: TRBV29-1
J: TRBJ2-7
DNA: TGCAGCGTTGAAGGGGCTAGCGGGGGCCTAGGCGCCTACGAGCAGTACTTC
CDR3: CSVEGASGGLGAYEQYF

D: -
V: TRBV5-8
J: TRBJ2-1
DNA: TGTGCCAGCAGCTTGGGACATAGCAATGAGCAGTTCTTC
CDR3: CASSLGHSNEQFF

D: -
V: TRBV28
J: TRBJ2-1
DNA: TGTGCCAGCAGTTTCAGATATGAGCAGTTCTTC
CDR3: CASSFRYEQFF

D: TRBD1
V: TRBV19
J: TRBJ2-7
DNA: TGTGCCAGTAGTATTCCCGGGACAGGCCTATGGGAGCAGTACTTC
CDR3: CASSIPGTGLWEQYF

D: TRBD1
V: TRBV10-3
J: TRBJ1-5
DNA: TGTGCCATCAGCCCCCGGGACAGCTCACCCGGCAATCAGCCCCAGCATTTT
CDR3: CAISPRDSSPGNQPQHF